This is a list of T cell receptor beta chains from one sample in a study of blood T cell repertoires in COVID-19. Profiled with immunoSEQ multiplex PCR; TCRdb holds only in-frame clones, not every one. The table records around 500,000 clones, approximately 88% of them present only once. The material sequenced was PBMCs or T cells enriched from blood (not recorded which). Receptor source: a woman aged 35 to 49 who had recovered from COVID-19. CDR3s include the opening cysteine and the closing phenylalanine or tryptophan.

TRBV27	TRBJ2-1	CASSSLAGVLSSYNEQFF
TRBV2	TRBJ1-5	CASSVGGGNQPQHF
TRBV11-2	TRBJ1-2	CASSQNRGSYGYTF
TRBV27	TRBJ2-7	CASSWDSGRGEQYF
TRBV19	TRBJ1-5	CASKRTGVNNQPQHF
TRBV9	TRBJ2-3	CASSAPPSGDTQYF
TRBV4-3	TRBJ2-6	CASSKQEAGANVLTF
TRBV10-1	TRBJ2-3	CASSEGRTTDTQYF
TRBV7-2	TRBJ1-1	CASSLHVAGNTEAFF
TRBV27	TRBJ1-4	CASSALRTRAEEKLFF
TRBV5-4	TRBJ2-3	CASSLPGLAGPDTQYF
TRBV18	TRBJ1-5	CASSQDRTGRSQPQHF
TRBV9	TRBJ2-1	CASSVDRGAYNEQFF
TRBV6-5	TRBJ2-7	CASSYSRTGGTYEQYF
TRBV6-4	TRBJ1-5	CASSGLVGNQPQHF
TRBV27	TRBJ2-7	CASSRSVSGRAYEQYF
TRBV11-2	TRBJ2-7	CASSRQAGLYEQYF
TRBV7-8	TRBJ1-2	CASRAETGNYGYTF
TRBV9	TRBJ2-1	CASSVGAGASYNEQFF
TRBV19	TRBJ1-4	CASSSRGTNEKLFF
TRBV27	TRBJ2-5	CASSRWGRPMEETQYF
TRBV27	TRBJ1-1	CASSIPGTGSTEAFF
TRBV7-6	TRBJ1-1	CASSLEATDTEAFF
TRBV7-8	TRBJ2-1	CASSPGTAQTSNEQFF
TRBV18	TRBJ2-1	CASSRGLAGVGYNEQFF
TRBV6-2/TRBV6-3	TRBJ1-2	CASSYSVRVDGYTF
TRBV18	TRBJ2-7	CASSPRQGVEEQYF
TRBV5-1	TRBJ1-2	CASSSRDSPRSFYGYTF
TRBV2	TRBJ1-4	CASSGGNLAEKLFF
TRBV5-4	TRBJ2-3	CASRPTSGSNLADTQYF
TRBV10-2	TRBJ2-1	CASSGRVRGNEQFF
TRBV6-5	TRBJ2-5	CASRLRTVIPETQYF
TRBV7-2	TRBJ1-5	CASSFLLNQPQHF
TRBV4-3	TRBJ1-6	CASSQNGGGRYSPLHF
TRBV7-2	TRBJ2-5	CASSLVTLPTSGITQYF
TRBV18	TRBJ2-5	CASSPGGQGTRGTQYF
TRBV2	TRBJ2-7	CASTDLLLGQVEQYF
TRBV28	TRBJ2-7	CASSYVRSTYEQYF
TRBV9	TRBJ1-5	CASSVVVVSPDRESNQPQHF
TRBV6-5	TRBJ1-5	CASRLGQGAAQPQHF
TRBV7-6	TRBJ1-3	CASSGGQSSGNTIYF
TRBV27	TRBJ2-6	CASRSQGVPGANVLTF
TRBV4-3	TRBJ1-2	CASSQDWGQFYGYTF
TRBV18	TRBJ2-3	CASSPPNRVGTDTQYF
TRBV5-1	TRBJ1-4	CASSFQGGVNEKLFF
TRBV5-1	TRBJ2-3	CASSSGTSGSTDTQYF
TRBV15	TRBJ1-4	CATRRGRTNEKLFF
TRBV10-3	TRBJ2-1	CAISESLREGNEQFF
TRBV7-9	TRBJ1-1	CASGRLRDSEAFF
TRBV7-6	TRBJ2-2	CASSLNTGELFF
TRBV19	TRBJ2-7	CASRPRKGTGTDEQYF
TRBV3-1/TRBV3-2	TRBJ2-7	CASSNWDRADYEQYF
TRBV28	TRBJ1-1	CASSLQGYGGTEAFF
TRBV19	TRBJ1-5	CASSIPTGGQPQHF
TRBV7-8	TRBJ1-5	CASSSQGQPNQPQHF
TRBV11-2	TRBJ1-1	CASSRRENTEAFF